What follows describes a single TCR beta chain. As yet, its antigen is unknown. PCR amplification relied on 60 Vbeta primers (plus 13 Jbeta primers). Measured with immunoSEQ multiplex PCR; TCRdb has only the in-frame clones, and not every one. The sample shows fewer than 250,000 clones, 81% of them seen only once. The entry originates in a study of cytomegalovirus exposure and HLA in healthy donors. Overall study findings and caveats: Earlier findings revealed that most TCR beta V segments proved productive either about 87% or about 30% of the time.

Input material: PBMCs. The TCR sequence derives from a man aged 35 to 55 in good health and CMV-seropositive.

The CDR3 DNA reads TGCGCCGCCGGGAGCTCTGGGGCCAACGTCCTGACTTTC. This codes for CAAGSSGANVLTF. This chain uses TRBV4-1 with TRBJ2-6; D is perhaps TRBD2 (6 bases). CDR1 MGHRA and CDR2 YSYEKL come from the germline V gene. The V gene lost 11 bases and the J gene lost 0 bases, with 8 bases spanning the gap. The CDR3 covers 13 residues.